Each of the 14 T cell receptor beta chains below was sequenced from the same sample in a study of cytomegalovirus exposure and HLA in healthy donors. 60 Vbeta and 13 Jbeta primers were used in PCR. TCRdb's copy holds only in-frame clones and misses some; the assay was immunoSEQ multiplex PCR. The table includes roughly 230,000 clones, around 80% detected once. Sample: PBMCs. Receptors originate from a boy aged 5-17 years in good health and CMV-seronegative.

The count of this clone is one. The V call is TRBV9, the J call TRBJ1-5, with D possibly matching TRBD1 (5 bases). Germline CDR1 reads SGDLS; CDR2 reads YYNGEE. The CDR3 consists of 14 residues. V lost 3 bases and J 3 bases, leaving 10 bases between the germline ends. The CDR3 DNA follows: TGTGCCAGCAGCGAGGGGCGGTTCAATCAGCCCCAGCATTTT. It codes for CASSEGRFNQPQHF.

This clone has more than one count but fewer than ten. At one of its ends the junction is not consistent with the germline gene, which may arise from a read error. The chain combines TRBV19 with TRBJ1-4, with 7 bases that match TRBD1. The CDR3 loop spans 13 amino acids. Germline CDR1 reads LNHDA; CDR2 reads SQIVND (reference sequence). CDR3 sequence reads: CASSPILQGERLF. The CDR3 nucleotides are TGTGCCAGTAGTCCCATCCTCCAGGGGGAGAGACTTTTT.

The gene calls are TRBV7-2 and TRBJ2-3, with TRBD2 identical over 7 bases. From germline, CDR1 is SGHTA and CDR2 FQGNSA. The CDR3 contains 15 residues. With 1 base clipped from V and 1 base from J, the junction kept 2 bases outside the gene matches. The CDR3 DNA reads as TGTGCCAGCAGCTTAGTAAGCGGGGGCACAGATACGCAGTATTTT. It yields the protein CASSLVSGGTDTQYF. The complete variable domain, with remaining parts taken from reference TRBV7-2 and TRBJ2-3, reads GAGVSQSPSNKVTEKGKDVELRCDPISGHTALYWYRQSLGQGLEFLIYFQGNSAPDKSGLPSDRFSAERTGGSVSTLTIQRTQQEDSAVYLCASSLVSGGTDTQYFGPGTRLTVL.

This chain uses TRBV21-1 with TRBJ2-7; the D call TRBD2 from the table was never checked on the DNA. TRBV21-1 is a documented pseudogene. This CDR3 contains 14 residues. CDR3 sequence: CASSNWPSHYEQYF. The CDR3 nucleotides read TGTGCCAGCAGCAATTGGCCTAGCCATTACGAGCAGTACTTC.

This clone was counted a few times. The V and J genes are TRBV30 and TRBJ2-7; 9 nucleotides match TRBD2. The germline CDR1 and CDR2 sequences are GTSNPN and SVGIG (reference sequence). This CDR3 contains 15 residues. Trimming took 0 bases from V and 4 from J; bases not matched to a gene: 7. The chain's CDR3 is CAWSVAASGIYEQYF. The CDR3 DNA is TGTGCCTGGAGTGTAGCGGCTAGCGGGATATACGAGCAGTACTTC.

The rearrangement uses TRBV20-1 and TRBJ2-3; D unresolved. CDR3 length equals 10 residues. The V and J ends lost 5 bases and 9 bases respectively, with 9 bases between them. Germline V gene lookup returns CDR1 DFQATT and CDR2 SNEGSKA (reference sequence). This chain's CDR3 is CSAQAFTQYF. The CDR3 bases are TGCAGTGCTCAGGCATTCACGCAGTATTTT.

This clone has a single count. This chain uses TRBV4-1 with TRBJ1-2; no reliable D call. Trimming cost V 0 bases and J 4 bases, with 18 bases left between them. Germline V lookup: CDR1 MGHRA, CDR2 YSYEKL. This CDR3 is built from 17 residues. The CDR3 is CASSQDIEGTGGYGYTF. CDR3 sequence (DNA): TGCGCCAGCAGCCAAGATATAGAGGGCACCGGTGGCTATGGCTACACCTTC.

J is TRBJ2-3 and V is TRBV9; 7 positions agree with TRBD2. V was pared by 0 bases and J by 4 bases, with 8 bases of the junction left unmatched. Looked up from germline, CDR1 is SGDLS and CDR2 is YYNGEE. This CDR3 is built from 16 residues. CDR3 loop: CASSVVGGRGADTQYF. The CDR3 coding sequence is TGTGCCAGCAGCGTAGTGGGAGGGAGAGGAGCAGATACGCAGTATTTT.

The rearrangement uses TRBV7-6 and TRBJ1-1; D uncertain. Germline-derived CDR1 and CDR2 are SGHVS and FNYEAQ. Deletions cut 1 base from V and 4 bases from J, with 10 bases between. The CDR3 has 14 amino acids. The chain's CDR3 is CASSLDGPGTEAFF. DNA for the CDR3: TGTGCCAGCAGCTTAGATGGGCCCGGCACTGAAGCTTTCTTT.

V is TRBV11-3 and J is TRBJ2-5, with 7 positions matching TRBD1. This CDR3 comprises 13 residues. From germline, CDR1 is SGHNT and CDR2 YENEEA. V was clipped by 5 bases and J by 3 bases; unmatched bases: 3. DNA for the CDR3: TGTGCCAGCAGCCCCGGGACAGAAGAGACCCAGTACTTC. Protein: CASSPGTEETQYF.

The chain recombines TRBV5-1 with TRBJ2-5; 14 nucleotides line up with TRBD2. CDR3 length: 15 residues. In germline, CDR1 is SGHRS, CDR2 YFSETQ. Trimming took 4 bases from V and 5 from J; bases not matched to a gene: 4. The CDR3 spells CASSDGTSGGETQYF. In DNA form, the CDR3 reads TGCGCCAGCAGCGACGGGACTAGCGGGGGTGAGACCCAGTACTTC.

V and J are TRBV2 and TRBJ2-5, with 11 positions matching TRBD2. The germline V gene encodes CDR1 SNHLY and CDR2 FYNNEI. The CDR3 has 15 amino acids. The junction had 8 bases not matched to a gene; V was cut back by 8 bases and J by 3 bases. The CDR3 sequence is CASGKGTSGKETQYF. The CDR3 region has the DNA TGTGCCAGCGGAAAAGGGACTAGCGGTAAAGAGACCCAGTACTTC.

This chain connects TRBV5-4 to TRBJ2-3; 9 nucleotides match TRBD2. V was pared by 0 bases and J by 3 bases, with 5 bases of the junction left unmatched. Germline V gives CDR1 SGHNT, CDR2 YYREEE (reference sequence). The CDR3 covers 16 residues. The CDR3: CASSLDSLAGTDTQYF. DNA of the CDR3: TGTGCCAGCAGCTTGGACTCCCTAGCGGGAACAGATACGCAGTATTTT.

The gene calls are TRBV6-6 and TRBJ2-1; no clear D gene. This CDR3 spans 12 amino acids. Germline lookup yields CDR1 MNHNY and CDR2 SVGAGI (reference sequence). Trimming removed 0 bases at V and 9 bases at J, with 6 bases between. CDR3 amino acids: CASSYSGSEQFF. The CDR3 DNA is TGTGCCAGCAGTTACTCCGGTAGTGAGCAGTTCTTC.